These 7 T cell receptor beta chains originate from one sample sequenced in a study of CD4+ T cells in melanoma. Assay: immunoSEQ multiplex PCR; the TCRdb copy retains only in-frame clones and omits some. The data show about 55,000 clones, almost 70% seen once. Sequencing used tumor tissue. The source of these receptors is a human donor with melanoma.

V usage is TRBV29-1 and J usage is TRBJ2-2; a weak D match, TRBD2 (5 bases). Germline CDR1 reads SQVTM; CDR2 reads ANQGSEA. This CDR3 is built from 17 residues. V was cut by 0 bases and J by 0 bases, with 14 bases left in between. CDR3 protein: CSVEDYSPDSNTGELFF. CDR3 in DNA: TGCAGCGTTGAAGATTATTCACCGGACTCGAACACCGGGGAGCTGTTTTTT.

The chain recombines TRBV4-1 with TRBJ1-5; no definite D call. Germline V gene data show CDR1 as MGHRA and CDR2 as YSYEKL. This CDR3 is built from 15 residues. Between the trimmed V and J ends, which lost 4 bases and 3 bases, there was a span of 13 bases. The CDR3 region has the DNA TGCGCCAGCAGCCCTAACTGGGATCCCAATCAGCCCCAGCATTTT. It yields the protein CASSPNWDPNQPQHF.

Written as DNA, the CDR3 is TGTGCCAGCAGTTTATCGCCGGGGTCGGATGGCTACACCTTC. It specifies CASSLSPGSDGYTF. The rearrangement joins TRBV27 to TRBJ1-2; D remains unclear. Germline V gene sequence: CDR1 MNHEY, CDR2 SMNVEV (reference sequence). V gave up 0 bases and J gave up 6 bases, with 11 bases separating them. The CDR3 runs 14 residues.

V gene TRBV27 combines with J gene TRBJ1-5; no definite D call. The germline V gene has CDR1 MNHEY and CDR2 SMNVEV (reference sequence). With 4 bases removed from V and 8 bases from J, the gap between germline ends came to 9 bases. CDR3 length: 12 residues. The CDR3 DNA reads as TGTGCCAGCAGTTCCTACGGCGAGCCCCAGCATTTT. Translated: CASSSYGEPQHF.

The chain joins TRBV6-5 to TRBJ2-1, with unresolved D. Looked up from germline, CDR1 is MNHEY and CDR2 is SVGAGI. V lost 8 bases and J lost 0, with 11 bases in between. The CDR3 covers 14 residues. The CDR3 DNA reads as TGTGCCAGCGGAAGACCCGACTCCTACAATGAGCAGTTCTTC. Translating gives CASGRPDSYNEQFF.

The V gene is TRBV5-1, the J gene TRBJ1-4; D is possibly TRBD1 (5 bases). This CDR3 has 15 amino acids. Per the germline V gene, CDR1 is SGHRS and CDR2 is YFSETQ. Trimming removed 3 bases at V and 8 bases at J, with 17 bases between. The CDR3 spells CASSWMDGAGEKLFF. The CDR3 coding sequence is TGCGCCAGCAGCTGGATGGACGGGGCGGGGGAAAAACTGTTTTTT.

CDR3 sequence reads: CASSQRTGASGAEAFF. The CDR3 DNA follows: TGCGCCAGCAGCCAAAGGACAGGGGCGTCCGGCGCTGAAGCTTTCTTT. The J gene is TRBJ1-1, the V gene TRBV5-1; 9 bases are shared with TRBD1. The germline V gene has CDR1 SGHRS and CDR2 YFSETQ. The J segment lost 6 bases and the V segment lost 4 bases, leaving 13 bases of the junction unmatched. This CDR3 has 16 amino acids.